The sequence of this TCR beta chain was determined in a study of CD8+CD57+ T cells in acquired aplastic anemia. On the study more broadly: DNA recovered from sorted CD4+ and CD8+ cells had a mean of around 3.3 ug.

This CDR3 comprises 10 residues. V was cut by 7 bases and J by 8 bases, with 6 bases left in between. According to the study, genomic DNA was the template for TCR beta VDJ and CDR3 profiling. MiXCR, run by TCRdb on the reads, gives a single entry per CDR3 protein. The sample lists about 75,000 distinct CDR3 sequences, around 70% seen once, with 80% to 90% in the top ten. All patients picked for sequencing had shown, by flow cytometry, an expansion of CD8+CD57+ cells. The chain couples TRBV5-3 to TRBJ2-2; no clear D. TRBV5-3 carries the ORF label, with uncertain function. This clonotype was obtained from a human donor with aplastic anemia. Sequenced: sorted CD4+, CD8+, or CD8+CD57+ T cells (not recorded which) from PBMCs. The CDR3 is CARSGGELFF. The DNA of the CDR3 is TGTGCCAGATCCGGGGGGGAGCTGTTTTTT.